The rows below give T cell receptor beta chains drawn from one sample of a study of glioma-infiltrating T cells after dendritic cell vaccination. Clones were read by immunoSEQ multiplex PCR, and TCRdb kept only the in-frame ones, dropping some. The sample has over 90,000 clones; about four fifths are singletons. The sequences come from blood, collected before dendritic cell vaccination. The receptors were sampled from a human donor with glioblastoma. The CDR3 runs from the conserved cysteine through the conserved F or W. The order of the fields is CDR3 protein, CDR3 DNA, clone size, D gene, V gene, J gene. D genes are given only for firm matches. Rows give clone size only sometimes, using once, few, many, or a class for an expanded clone.

CASSQGREWETQYF	TGTGCCAGCAGCCAGGGGAGGGAATGGGAGACCCAGTACTTC	-	-	TRBV7-9	TRBJ2-5
CASSISIEGTGGSPLHF	TGTGCCAGTAGTATAAGTATTGAGGGGACAGGGGGTTCACCCCTCCACTTT	-	TRBD1	TRBV19	TRBJ1-6
CASTKTGTAAWKQYF	TGTGCCAGCACCAAAACGGGGACAGCTGCCTGGAAGCAGTACTTC	-	TRBD1	TRBV6-6	TRBJ2-7
CASQGTPGWGEAFF	TGTGCCAGCCAAGGGACACCGGGTTGGGGTGAAGCTTTCTTT	-	-	TRBV4-2	TRBJ1-1
CASRPQGSSGNTIYF	TGTGCCAGCAGGCCTCAGGGGAGCTCTGGAAACACCATATATTTT	few	-	TRBV7-9	TRBJ1-3
CASSQATSGLPRDTQYF	TGTGCCAGCAGCCAGGCGACTAGCGGTCTACCAAGGGATACGCAGTATTTT	-	TRBD2	TRBV9	TRBJ2-3
CASSHPGQGTAGNTIYF	TGTGCCAGCAGCCATCCGGGACAGGGCACTGCTGGAAACACCATATATTTT	few	TRBD1	TRBV4-2	TRBJ1-3
CASSLGQGLRNEQFF	TGTGCCAGCAGCTTGGGACAGGGGCTTCGCAATGAGCAGTTCTTC	-	TRBD1	TRBV5-4	TRBJ2-1
CASSSRGELFF	TGTGCCAGCAGCTCTCGTGGGGAGCTGTTTTTT	-	-	TRBV7-9	TRBJ2-2
CASSSKETQYF	TGTGCCAGCAGTTCTAAAGAGACCCAGTACTTC	-	-	TRBV11-1	TRBJ2-5